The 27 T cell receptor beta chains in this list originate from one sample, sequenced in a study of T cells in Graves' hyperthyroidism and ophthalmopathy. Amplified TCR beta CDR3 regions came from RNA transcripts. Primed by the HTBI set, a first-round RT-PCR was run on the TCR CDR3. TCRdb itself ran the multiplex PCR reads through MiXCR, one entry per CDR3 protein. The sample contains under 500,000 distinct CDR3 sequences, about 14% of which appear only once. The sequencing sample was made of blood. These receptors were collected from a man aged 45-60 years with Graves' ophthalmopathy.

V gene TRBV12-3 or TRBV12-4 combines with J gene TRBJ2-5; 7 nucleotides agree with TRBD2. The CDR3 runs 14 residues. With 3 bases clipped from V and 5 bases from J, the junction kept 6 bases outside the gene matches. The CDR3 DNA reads TGTGCCAGCAGTTTCGCCGGGGGGAGGGAGACCCAGTACTTC. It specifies CASSFAGGRETQYF.

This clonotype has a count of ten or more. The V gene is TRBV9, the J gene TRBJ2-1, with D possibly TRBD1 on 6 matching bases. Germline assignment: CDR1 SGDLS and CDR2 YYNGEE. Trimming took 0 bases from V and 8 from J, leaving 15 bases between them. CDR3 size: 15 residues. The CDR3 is CASSVVGSGVDEQFF. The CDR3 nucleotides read TGTGCCAGCAGCGTAGTTGGTTCAGGGGTGGATGAGCAGTTCTTC.

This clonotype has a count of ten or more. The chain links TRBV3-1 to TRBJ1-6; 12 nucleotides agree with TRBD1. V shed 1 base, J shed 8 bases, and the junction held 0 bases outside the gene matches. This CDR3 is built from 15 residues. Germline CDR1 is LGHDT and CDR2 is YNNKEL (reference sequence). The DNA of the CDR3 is TGTGCCAGCAGCCAAGGGGACAGGGGGCATTCACCCCTCCACTTT. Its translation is CASSQGDRGHSPLHF.

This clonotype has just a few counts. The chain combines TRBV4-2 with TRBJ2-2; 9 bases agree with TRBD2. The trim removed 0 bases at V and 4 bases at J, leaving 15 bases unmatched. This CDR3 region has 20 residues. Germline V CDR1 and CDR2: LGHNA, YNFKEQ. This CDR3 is CASSQDRVGGRAFGTGELFF. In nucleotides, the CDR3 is TGTGCCAGCAGCCAAGATCGGGTTGGCGGGAGGGCCTTTGGCACCGGGGAGCTGTTTTTT.

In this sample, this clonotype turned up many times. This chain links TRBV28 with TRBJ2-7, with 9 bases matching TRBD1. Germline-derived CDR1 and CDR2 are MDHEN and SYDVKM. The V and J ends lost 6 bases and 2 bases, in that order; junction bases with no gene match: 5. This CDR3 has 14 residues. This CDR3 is CASRSRQGAYEQYF. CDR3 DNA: TGTGCCAGCAGATCGAGACAGGGGGCCTACGAGCAGTACTTC. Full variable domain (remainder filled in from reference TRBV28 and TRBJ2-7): DVKVTQSSRYLVKRTGEKVFLECVQDMDHENMFWYRQDPGLGLRLIYFSYDVKMKEKGDIPEGYSVSREKKERFSLILESASTNQTSMYLCASRSRQGAYEQYFGPGTRLTVT.

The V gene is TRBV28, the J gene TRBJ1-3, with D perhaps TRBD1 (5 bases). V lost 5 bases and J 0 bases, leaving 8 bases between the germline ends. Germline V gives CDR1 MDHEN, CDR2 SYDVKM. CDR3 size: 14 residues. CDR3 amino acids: CASSEQVSGNTIYF. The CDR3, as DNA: TGTGCCAGCAGTGAACAGGTCTCTGGAAACACCATATATTTT.

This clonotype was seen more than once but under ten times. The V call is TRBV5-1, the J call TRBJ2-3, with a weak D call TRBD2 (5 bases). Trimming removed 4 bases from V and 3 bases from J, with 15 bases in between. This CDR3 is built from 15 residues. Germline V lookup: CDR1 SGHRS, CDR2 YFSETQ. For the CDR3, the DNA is TGCGCCAGCAGCCTTATGGAGGATCGGACAGATACGCAGTATTTT. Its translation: CASSLMEDRTDTQYF.

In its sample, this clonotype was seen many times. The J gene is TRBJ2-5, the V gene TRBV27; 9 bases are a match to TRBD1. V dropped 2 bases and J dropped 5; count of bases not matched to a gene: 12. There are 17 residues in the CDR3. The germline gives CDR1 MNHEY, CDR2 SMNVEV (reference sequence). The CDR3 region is CASSLIPRTGARETQYF. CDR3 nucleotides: TGTGCCAGCAGTTTAATCCCCCGGACAGGGGCCCGGGAGACCCAGTACTTC.

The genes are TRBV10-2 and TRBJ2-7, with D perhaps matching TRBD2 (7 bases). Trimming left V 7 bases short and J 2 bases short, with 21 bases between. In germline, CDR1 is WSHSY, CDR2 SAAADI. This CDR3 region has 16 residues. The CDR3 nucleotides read TGCGCCAGCAAGGGGGGGGGGCTGACGGGAACCTACGAGCAGTACTTC. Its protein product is CASKGGGLTGTYEQYF.

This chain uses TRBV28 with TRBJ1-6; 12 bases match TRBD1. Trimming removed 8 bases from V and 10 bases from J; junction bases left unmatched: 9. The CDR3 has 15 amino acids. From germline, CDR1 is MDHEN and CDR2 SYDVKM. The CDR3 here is CASLRDRGRSSPLHF. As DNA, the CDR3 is TGTGCCAGCCTCCGGGACAGGGGGCGCTCATCACCCCTCCACTTT.

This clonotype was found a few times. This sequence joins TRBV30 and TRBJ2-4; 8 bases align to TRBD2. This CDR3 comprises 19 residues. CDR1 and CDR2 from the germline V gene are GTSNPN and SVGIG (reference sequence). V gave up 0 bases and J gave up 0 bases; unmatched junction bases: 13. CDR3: CAWSVFPSRGELAKNIQYF. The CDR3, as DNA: TGTGCCTGGAGTGTATTCCCATCGCGGGGGGAGCTAGCCAAAAACATTCAGTACTTC.

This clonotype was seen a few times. CDR3: CAISEGQGLEPQHF. The CDR3 bases are TGTGCCATCAGTGAGGGACAGGGGCTGGAGCCCCAGCATTTT. The rearrangement links TRBV10-3 to TRBJ1-5; TRBD1 agrees at 9 bases. CDR3 length equals 14 residues. Germline loops: CDR1 ENHRY, CDR2 SYGVKD. The junction had 4 bases not matched to a gene; V was cut back by 2 bases and J by 8 bases.

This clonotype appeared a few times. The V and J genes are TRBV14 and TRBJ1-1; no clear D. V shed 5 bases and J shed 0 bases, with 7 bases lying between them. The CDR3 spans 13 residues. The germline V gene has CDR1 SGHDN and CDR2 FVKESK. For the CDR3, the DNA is TGTGCCAGCAGCGGCCACATGAACACTGAAGCTTTCTTT. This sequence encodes CASSGHMNTEAFF.

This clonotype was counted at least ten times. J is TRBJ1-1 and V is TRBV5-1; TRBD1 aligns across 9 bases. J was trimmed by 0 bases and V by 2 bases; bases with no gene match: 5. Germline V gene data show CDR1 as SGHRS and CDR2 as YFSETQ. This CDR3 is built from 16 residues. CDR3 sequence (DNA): TGCGCCAGCAGCTTTGACCGGGACAGGGTGAACACTGAAGCTTTCTTT. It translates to CASSFDRDRVNTEAFF.

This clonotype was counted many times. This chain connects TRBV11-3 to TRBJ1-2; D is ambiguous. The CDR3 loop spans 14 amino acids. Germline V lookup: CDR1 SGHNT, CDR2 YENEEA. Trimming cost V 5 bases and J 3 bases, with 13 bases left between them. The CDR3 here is CASSGERNDYGYTF. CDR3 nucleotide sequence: TGTGCCAGCAGCGGCGAGAGGAACGACTATGGCTACACCTTC.

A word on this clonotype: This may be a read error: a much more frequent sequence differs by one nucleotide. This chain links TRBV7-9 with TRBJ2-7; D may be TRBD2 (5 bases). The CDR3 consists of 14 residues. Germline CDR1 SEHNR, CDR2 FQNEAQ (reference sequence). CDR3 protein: CASSLESAGGEHYF. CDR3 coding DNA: TGTGCCAGCAGCTTAGAGTCTGCGGGTGGCGAGCATTACTTC.

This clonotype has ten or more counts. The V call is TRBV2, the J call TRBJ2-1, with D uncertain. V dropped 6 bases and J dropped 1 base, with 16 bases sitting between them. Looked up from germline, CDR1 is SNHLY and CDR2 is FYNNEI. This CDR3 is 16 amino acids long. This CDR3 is CASSGGVVLSYNEQFF. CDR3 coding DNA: TGTGCCAGCAGCGGCGGCGTGGTCCTATCCTACAATGAGCAGTTCTTC. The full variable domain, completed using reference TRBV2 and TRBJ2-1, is EPEVTQTPSHQVTQMGQEVILRCVPISNHLYFYWYRQILGQKVEFLVSFYNNEISEKSEIFDDQFSVERPDGSNFTLKIRSTKLEDSAMYFCASSGGVVLSYNEQFFGPGTRLTVL.

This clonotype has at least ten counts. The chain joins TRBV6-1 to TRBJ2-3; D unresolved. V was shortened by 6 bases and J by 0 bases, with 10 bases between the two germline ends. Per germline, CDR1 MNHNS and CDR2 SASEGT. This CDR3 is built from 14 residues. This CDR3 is CASRPTFSTDTQYF. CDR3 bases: TGTGCCAGCAGACCCACCTTTAGCACAGATACGCAGTATTTT.

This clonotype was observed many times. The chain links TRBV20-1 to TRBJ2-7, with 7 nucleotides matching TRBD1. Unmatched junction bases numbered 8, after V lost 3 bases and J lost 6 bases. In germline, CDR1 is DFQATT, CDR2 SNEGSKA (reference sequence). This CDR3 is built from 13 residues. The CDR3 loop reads CSARSTGPLEQYF. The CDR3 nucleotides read TGCAGTGCTAGGTCGACAGGGCCCCTCGAGCAGTACTTC.

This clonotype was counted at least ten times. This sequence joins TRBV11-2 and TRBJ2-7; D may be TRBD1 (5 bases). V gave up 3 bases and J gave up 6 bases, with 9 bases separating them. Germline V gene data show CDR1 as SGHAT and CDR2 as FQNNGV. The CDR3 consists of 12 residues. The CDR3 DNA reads TGTGCCAGCAGCTTGGACATTTTCGAGCAGTACTTC. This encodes CASSLDIFEQYF. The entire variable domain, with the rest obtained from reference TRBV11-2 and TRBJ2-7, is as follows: EAGVAQSPRYKIIEKRQSVAFWCNPISGHATLYWYQQILGQGPKLLIQFQNNGVVDDSQLPKDRFSAERLKGVDSTLKIQPAKLEDSAVYLCASSLDIFEQYFGPGTRLTVT.

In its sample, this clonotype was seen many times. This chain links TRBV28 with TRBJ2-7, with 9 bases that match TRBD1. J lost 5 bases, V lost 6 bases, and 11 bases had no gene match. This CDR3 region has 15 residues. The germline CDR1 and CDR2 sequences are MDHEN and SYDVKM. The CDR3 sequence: CASRLAGTGWNEQYF. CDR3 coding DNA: TGTGCCAGCAGATTAGCCGGGACAGGGTGGAACGAGCAGTACTTC.

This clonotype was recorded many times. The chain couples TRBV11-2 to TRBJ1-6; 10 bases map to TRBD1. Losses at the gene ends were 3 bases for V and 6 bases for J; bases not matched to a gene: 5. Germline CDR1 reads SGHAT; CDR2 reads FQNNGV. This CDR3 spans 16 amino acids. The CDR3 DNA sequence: TGTGCCAGCAGCTTGGAAGGGACAGGGGTTAATTCACCCCTCCACTTT. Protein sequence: CASSLEGTGVNSPLHF.

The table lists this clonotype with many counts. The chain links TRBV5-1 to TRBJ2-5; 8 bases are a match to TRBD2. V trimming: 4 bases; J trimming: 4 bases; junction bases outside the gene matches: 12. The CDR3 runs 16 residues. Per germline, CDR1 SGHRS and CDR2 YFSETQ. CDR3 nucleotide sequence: TGCGCCAGCAGCCCCCGGGTCGGGAGGGCCAGAGAGACCCAGTACTTC. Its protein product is CASSPRVGRARETQYF.

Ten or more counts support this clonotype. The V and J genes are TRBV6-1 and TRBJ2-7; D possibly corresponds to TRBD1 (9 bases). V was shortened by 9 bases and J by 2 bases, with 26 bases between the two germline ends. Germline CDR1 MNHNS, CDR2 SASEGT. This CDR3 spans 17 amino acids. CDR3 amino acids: CASCWGTGLTSAYEQYF. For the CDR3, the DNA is TGTGCCAGTTGCTGGGGGACAGGGTTGACTAGCGCCTACGAGCAGTACTTC.

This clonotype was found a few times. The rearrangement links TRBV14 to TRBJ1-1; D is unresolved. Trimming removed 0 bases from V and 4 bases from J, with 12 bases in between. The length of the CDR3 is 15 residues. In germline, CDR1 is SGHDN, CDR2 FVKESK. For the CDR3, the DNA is TGTGCCAGCAGCCAAGAGCGAAGGCGCGGCACTGAAGCTTTCTTT. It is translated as CASSQERRRGTEAFF.

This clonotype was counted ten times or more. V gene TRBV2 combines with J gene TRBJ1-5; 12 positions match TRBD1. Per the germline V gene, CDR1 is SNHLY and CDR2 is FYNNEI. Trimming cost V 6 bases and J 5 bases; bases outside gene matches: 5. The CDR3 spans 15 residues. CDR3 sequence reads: CASRGDRGPDQPQHF. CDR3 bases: TGTGCCAGCAGAGGGGACAGGGGGCCGGATCAGCCCCAGCATTTT.

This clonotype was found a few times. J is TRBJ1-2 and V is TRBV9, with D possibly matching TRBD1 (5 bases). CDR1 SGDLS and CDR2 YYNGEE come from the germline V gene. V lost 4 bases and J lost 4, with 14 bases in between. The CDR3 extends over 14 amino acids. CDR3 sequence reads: CASSPLGGSYGYTF. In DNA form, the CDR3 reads TGTGCCAGCAGCCCCCTGGGGGGTTCCTATGGCTACACCTTC.